This T cell receptor (beta chain) was observed in a study of cytomegalovirus exposure and HLA in healthy donors. Study observations and caveats: TCR beta chain V- and J-gene trimming was linked, in a later analysis, to a missense variant in DCLRE1C. Most subjects' HLA-A and HLA-B alleles were reportedly predicted from TCR beta sequences.

Losses at the gene ends were 5 bases for V and 7 bases for J; bases not matched to a gene: 9. This CDR3 has 17 amino acids. Germline values: CDR1 SGHTA, CDR2 FQGNSA. Primers for the PCR totalled 60 Vbeta and 13 Jbeta. The method was immunoSEQ multiplex PCR; TCRdb's version includes in-frame clones alone and lacks a portion of them. This sample has about 190,000 clones, with around 86% found just once. Comment on this clone: Its antigen is not known.

The source is a woman between 18 and 29 years old in good health and CMV-seronegative. The chain joins TRBV7-2 to TRBJ2-1, with TRBD2 matching 15 bases. Sequenced input: PBMCs. CDR3 nucleotides: TGTGCCAGCAGCCCTCGGACTAGCGGGAGGGCGGGTAATGAGCAGTTCTTC. It yields the protein CASSPRTSGRAGNEQFF.